This T cell receptor beta chain was recorded in a study of OX40 agonist ivuxolimab in advanced cancers. Looking at the study overall: The eligibility criteria allowed prior anti-PD-1, anti-PD-L1 or anti-CTLA-4 therapy, and under 50% had some.

Regarding this clone: Its specificity is not known.

Germline CDR1 is LNHDA and CDR2 is SQIVND (reference sequence). J gave up 4 bases and V 5 bases, and 6 bases lay outside the gene matches. CDR3 length equals 15 residues. TCRdb keeps only in-frame clones here, not all; method: immunoSEQ multiplex PCR. Among roughly 60,000 clones, 70% to 90% were seen once, and the ten largest hold 4.5% to 5.5%. Overall study results and limits: The specificity for antigen of the expanded peripheral T cells was not determined.

The clonotype originates from an adult with an advanced solid tumor such as melanoma, head and neck, liver or kidney cancer. The sample in question was CD4+ or CD8+ T cells sorted from blood, obtained in a trial of the OX40 agonist ivuxolimab. The chain links TRBV19 to TRBJ2-5; 11 bases align to TRBD2. The CDR3 is CASSGLAGGGETQYF. As DNA, the CDR3 is TGTGCCAGTAGTGGCCTAGCGGGAGGAGGAGAGACCCAGTACTTC.